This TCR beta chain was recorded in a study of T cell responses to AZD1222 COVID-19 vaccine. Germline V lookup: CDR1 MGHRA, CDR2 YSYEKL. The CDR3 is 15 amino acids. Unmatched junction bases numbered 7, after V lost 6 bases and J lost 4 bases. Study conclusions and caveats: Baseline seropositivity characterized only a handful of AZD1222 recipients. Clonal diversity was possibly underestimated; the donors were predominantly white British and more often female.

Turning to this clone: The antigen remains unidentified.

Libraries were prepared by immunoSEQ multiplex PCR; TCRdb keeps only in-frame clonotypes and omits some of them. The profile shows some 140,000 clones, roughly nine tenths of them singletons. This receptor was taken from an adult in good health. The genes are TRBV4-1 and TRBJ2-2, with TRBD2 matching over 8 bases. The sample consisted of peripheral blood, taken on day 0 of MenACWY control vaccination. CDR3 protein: CASRREGHGTGELFF. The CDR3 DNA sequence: TGCGCCAGCAGACGGGAGGGCCACGGCACCGGGGAGCTGTTTTTT.